Shown below are 26 T cell receptor beta chains from a single sample sequenced in a study of T cell clonality in common variable immunodeficiency. The study, taken as a whole, reports: In common variable immunodeficiency, TCR beta chains reportedly carried fewer deletions and N-nucleotide insertions.

Their antigens are not known. This table comes from immunoSEQ multiplex PCR, and its TCRdb copy is limited to in-frame clones, with some not included. Sampling found about 28,000 clones, none seen once. Sequencing was carried out using peripheral blood mononuclear cells. The receptor source for this set is a human donor with common variable immunodeficiency.

Remarks on this clone: Read sequence stops 3 residues before the CDR3 end, and the germline J gene provides the missing end. The chain combines TRBV6-2 or TRBV6-3 with TRBJ2-7, with TRBD2 identical over 10 bases. V was clipped by 6 bases and J by 3 bases; unmatched bases: 11. In germline, CDR1 is MNHEY, CDR2 SVGEGT. This CDR3 spans 16 amino acids. CDR3 DNA, as far as it was read: TGTGCCAGCAGGAAGATGCTAGCGGGGGAGCTCTACGAG. Translating it yields CASRKMLAGELYE. The entire CDR3 is CASRKMLAGELYEQYF.

Points on this clone: The read is 3 residues too short to cover the CDR3 end, so that end is filled in from the germline J gene. The V call is TRBV6-2 or TRBV6-3, the J call TRBJ2-5; TRBD2 matches at 12 bases. The V segment lost 4 bases and the J segment 7 bases; nucleotides outside the gene matches: 10. CDR3 length equals 16 residues. Germline CDR1 MNHEY, CDR2 SVGEGT. The CDR3 sequence is CASSFAGTSGRGTQYF. CDR3 bases read: TGTGCCAGCAGTTTTGCCGGGACTAGCGGGCGGGGGACC.

This clone came up many times. Read coverage stops 3 residues before the CDR3 terminus; the germline J gene supplies the remainder. This rearrangement joins TRBV14 to TRBJ2-3; TRBD2 matches 8 bases. V lost 2 bases and J lost 7; bases outside the gene matches: 5. The CDR3 extends over 14 amino acids. From germline, CDR1 is SGHDN and CDR2 FVKESK. The CDR3 DNA, read in part, is TGTGCCAGCAGCCAACTTACTAGCGGAAATACG. This codes for CASSQLTSGNT. In full, the CDR3 reads CASSQLTSGNTQYF.

This clone turned up a few times. Coverage ceases 3 residues before the CDR3 finishes, and the germline J gene fills in the end. V and J are TRBV18 and TRBJ1-3; D is unclear. The CDR3 has 16 residues. V was trimmed by 0 bases and J by 8 bases, leaving 17 bases between them. Germline V gene sequence: CDR1 KGHSH, CDR2 LQKENI. This CDR3 is CASSPPSGIRLDTIYF. The DNA read from the CDR3 is TGTGCCAGCTCACCACCTAGCGGGATTCGTCTGGACACC.

In its sample, this clone was seen a few times. The read terminates 3 residues ahead of where the CDR3 ends, so the germline J gene completes it. The V gene is TRBV20-1, the J gene TRBJ1-1; 7 bases align to TRBD1. V lost 5 bases and J lost 1; bases outside the gene matches: 4. Per the germline V gene, CDR1 is DFQATT and CDR2 is SNEGSKA (reference sequence). There are 13 residues in the CDR3. CDR3 bases read: TGCAGTGCTGGGGGACAGCCGAACACTGAA. Translated: CSAGGQPNTE. The full CDR3 is CSAGGQPNTEAFF.

This clone has more than one count but fewer than ten. With the read ending 3 residues before the CDR3 end, the germline J gene is used to fill in that end. The rearrangement uses TRBV7-2 and TRBJ2-2; a weak D match, TRBD2 (5 bases). The germline gives CDR1 SGHTA, CDR2 FQGNSA. CDR3 size: 15 residues. The V end was cut by 3 bases, the J end by 2 bases, with 10 bases between. The CDR3: CASSLIRGNTGELFF. Partial CDR3 DNA: TGTGCCAGCAGCTTGATTCGGGGTAACACCGGGGAG.

Of note for this clone: The CDR3 end lies 3 residues beyond the end of the read and is filled in from the germline J gene. V is TRBV2 and J is TRBJ2-5, with 12 nucleotides matching TRBD2. The CDR3 is 17 residues long. Germline loops: CDR1 SNHLY, CDR2 FYNNEI. The V segment lost 2 bases and the J segment 5 bases; nucleotides outside the gene matches: 9. CDR3 region: CASSERWLAGGLETQYF. The CDR3 bases that were read are TGTGCCAGCAGTGAAAGGTGGCTAGCGGGGGGGCTGGAGACC.

As regards this clone: The read terminates 3 residues ahead of where the CDR3 ends, so the germline J gene completes it. The rearrangement links TRBV19 to TRBJ1-1, with D maybe TRBD1 (5 bases). Germline V lookup: CDR1 LNHDA, CDR2 SQIVND (reference sequence). Trimming stripped 7 bases from V and 3 bases from J, with 18 bases between. The CDR3 runs to 15 residues. CDR3 region: CASTLRPGEDTEAFF. The part of the CDR3 DNA that was read is TGTGCCAGTACCCTGCGGCCGGGGGAGGACACTGAA.

This clone was counted only a few times. The CDR3 end falls 3 residues outside the read, so it is completed with the germline J gene. The V gene is TRBV7-8, the J gene TRBJ1-3, with 12 positions matching TRBD1. The V gene end was trimmed by 4 bases and the J gene end by 6 bases; junction bases not matched to a gene: 1. CDR3 length equals 14 residues. Germline CDR1 SGHVS, CDR2 FQNEAQ. Incomplete CDR3 DNA: TGTGCCAGCAGCTCGGGACAGGGGGCAAACACC. Amino acids: CASSSGQGANT. The complete CDR3 reads CASSSGQGANTIYF.

This clone was seen more than once but under ten times. The CDR3 end is not reached by the read, which stops 3 residues before it; the germline J gene fills it in. The J gene is TRBJ1-4, the V gene TRBV7-2; TRBD1 might be the D (6 bases). Germline V lookup: CDR1 SGHTA, CDR2 FQGNSA. The V gene lost 3 bases and the J gene lost 7 bases, with 6 bases spanning the gap. The CDR3 loop spans 12 amino acids. The CDR3 spells CASSFRGEKLFF. The CDR3 DNA, read in part, is TGTGCCAGCAGCTTCAGGGGTGAAAAA.

This clone has more than one count but fewer than ten. Germline and junction disagree at one end, which may indicate a read error. The read is 3 residues too short to cover the CDR3 end, so that end is filled in from the germline J gene. The V gene is TRBV19, the J gene TRBJ1-1; D not certain. The CDR3 spans 13 residues. Germline loops: CDR1 LNHDA, CDR2 SQIVND (reference sequence). The CDR3 loop reads CTSSMARDTEAFF. The DNA read from the CDR3 is TGTACCAGTAGTATGGCCCGGGACACTGAA.

This clone was recorded at least ten times. With the read ending 3 residues before the CDR3 end, the germline J gene is used to fill in that end. The rearrangement links TRBV5-1 to TRBJ2-7; TRBD1 might be the D (6 bases). Trimming removed 4 bases from V and 0 bases from J, with 17 bases in between. The CDR3 loop spans 16 amino acids. Germline V gives CDR1 SGHRS, CDR2 YFSETQ. Incomplete CDR3 DNA: TGCGCCAGCAGCCTCGATGGAACAGGGCTCTCCTACGAG. Its translation: CASSLDGTGLSYE. The full CDR3 sequence reads CASSLDGTGLSYEQYF.

This clone was found a few times. The read halts 3 residues ahead of the CDR3 end, with the missing end drawn from the germline J gene. The chain couples TRBV20-1 to TRBJ2-3; D uncertain. The CDR3 spans 15 residues. Germline lookup yields CDR1 DFQATT and CDR2 SNEGSKA (reference sequence). V lost 2 bases, J lost 0 bases, and 12 bases lay in between. Partial CDR3 DNA: TGCAGTGCTAGATGGGCTCCTGCTAGCACAGATACG. This translates into CSARWAPASTDT. The entire CDR3 protein reads CSARWAPASTDTQYF.

CDR3 residues: CASSPLWRGQGPHEQYF. The sequenced CDR3 bases are TGTGCCAGCAGCCCACTCTGGCGGGGCCAGGGTCCCCACGAG. The chain has TRBV7-6 and TRBJ2-7; D may be TRBD2 (6 bases). The CDR3 extends 3 residues past the end of the read, so its final part is completed from the germline J gene. V lost 5 bases, J lost 5 bases, and 25 bases lay in between. Looked up from germline, CDR1 is SGHVS and CDR2 is FNYEAQ. The CDR3 covers 17 residues.

As for this clone: The read ends 3 residues before the CDR3 terminus; that terminus is restored from the germline J gene. This chain links TRBV7-2 with TRBJ1-1; TRBD1 aligns across 8 bases. The germline V gene has CDR1 SGHTA and CDR2 FQGNSA. CDR3 size: 15 residues. Germline trimming cut 5 bases from V and 0 bases from J; bases unmatched to any gene: 5. The CDR3 DNA, read in part, is TGTGCCAGCAGCCGGCAGGGGGCCATGAACACTGAA. Amino acids: CASSRQGAMNTE. The whole CDR3 sequence reads CASSRQGAMNTEAFF.

As concerns this clone: The CDR3 extends 3 residues past the end of the read, so its final part is completed from the germline J gene. The V and J genes are TRBV7-8 and TRBJ2-1; TRBD1 is a possible D gene (5 bases). The CDR3 is 14 amino acids. V lost 1 base and J lost 6, with 10 bases in between. Germline V gives CDR1 SGHVS, CDR2 FQNEAQ. The DNA read from the CDR3 is TGTGCCAGCAGCTTAGAGGTGGGGCGCAATGAG. Translation: CASSLEVGRNE. The entire CDR3 is CASSLEVGRNEQFF.

This clone was found a few times. The read terminates 3 residues before the CDR3 end, so the remaining end is supplied by the germline J gene. This sequence joins TRBV30 and TRBJ2-7; a weak D match, TRBD2 (6 bases). V lost 4 bases, J lost 6 bases, and 28 bases lay in between. The V gene's germline CDR1 is GTSNPN and CDR2 SVGIG (reference sequence). This CDR3 has 17 amino acids. The sequenced CDR3 bases are TGTGCCTGGAATTCCTACAGCCTGGCCCGCGGGGTTTTCGAG. It translates to CAWNSYSLARGVFE. The full CDR3 protein is CAWNSYSLARGVFEQYF.

This clone was seen a handful of times. CDR3 bases read: TGTGCCAGTAGTGTACAGACAGGGGATGGTTCACCC. It codes for CASSVQTGDGSP. The whole CDR3 protein reads CASSVQTGDGSPLHF. The V and J genes are TRBV19 and TRBJ1-6; 8 bases are a match to TRBD1. The sequence runs out 3 residues before the end of the CDR3; the remainder is reconstructed from the germline J gene. V was clipped by 5 bases and J by 9 bases; unmatched bases: 9. Germline values: CDR1 LNHDA, CDR2 SQIVND (reference sequence). The CDR3 is 15 residues long. The variable domain in full, completed from reference TRBV19 and TRBJ1-6, reads DGGITQSPKYLFRKEGQNVTLSCEQNLNHDAMYWYRQDPGQGLRLIYYSQIVNDFQKGDIAEGYSVSREKKESFPLTVTSAQKNPTAFYLCASSVQTGDGSPLHFGNGTRLTVT.

This clone has a count of ten or more. With the read ending 3 residues before the CDR3 end, the germline J gene is used to fill in that end. The chain employs TRBV11-3 and TRBJ2-3; TRBD1 matches at 9 bases. Germline trimming cut 5 bases from V and 4 bases from J; bases unmatched to any gene: 4. CDR1 is SGHNT, CDR2 YENEEA, per germline. The CDR3 consists of 14 residues. CDR3 DNA, as far as it was read: TGTGCCAGCAGCAGACAGGGGGAGGCAGATACG. The encoded protein is CASSRQGEADT. The CDR3 in its entirety is CASSRQGEADTQYF.

This clone came up a few times. The sequence runs out 3 residues before the end of the CDR3; the remainder is reconstructed from the germline J gene. The chain is built from TRBV7-4 and TRBJ1-3; D not certain. CDR3 size: 13 residues. The germline V gene has CDR1 SGHVT and CDR2 SQSDAQ. Between the trimmed V and J ends, which lost 4 bases and 0 bases, there was a span of 4 bases. CDR3 DNA, as far as it was read: TGTGCCAGCAGCTATCACTCTGGAAACACC. Translated, it gives CASSYHSGNT. The entire CDR3 sequence reads CASSYHSGNTIYF. Full variable domain (rest looked up from reference TRBV7-4 and TRBJ1-3): GAGVSQSPRYKVAKRGRDVALRCDSISGHVTLYWYRQTLGQGSEVLTYSQSDAQRDKSGRPSGRFSAERPERSVSTLKIQRTEQGDSAVYLCASSYHSGNTIYFGEGSWLTVV.

This clone came up a few times. An end of the junction differs from the germline gene, which may be a read error. From the germline J gene comes the end of the CDR3, since the read stops 3 residues before it. This rearrangement joins TRBV7-9 to TRBJ2-1; D unclear. This CDR3 spans 11 amino acids. The germline V gene encodes CDR1 SEHNR and CDR2 FQNEAQ (reference sequence). The CDR3 protein is CASSSNNEQFF. Incomplete CDR3 DNA: TGTGCCAGCAGCTCCAACAATGAG.

This clone has at least ten counts. The missing CDR3 end, 3 residues past where the read stops, is filled in from the germline J gene. The V gene is TRBV7-3, the J gene TRBJ1-1; D is undetermined. This CDR3 contains 14 residues. Trimming removed 3 bases from V and 7 bases from J, with 15 bases in between. The germline V gene has CDR1 SGHTA and CDR2 FQGTGA. The CDR3: CASSFGELSGEAFF. CDR3 bases read: TGTGCCAGCAGCTTCGGGGAATTGAGTGGTGAA.

This clone came up a few times. The read ends 3 residues before the CDR3 terminus; that terminus is restored from the germline J gene. The genes are TRBV11-2 and TRBJ2-5, with 7 bases lining up with TRBD1. The V gene's germline CDR1 is SGHAT and CDR2 FQNNGV. CDR3 length equals 14 residues. V trimming: 5 bases; J trimming: 5 bases; junction bases outside the gene matches: 8. The covered CDR3 bases are TGTGCCAGCAGCCCGAAGGACAGGATGGAGACC. This codes for CASSPKDRMET. The CDR3 reads in full as CASSPKDRMETQYF.

This clone was picked up a small number of times. The read comes to an end 3 residues before the CDR3 does, leaving the germline J gene to fill in the end. This chain links TRBV6-1 with TRBJ1-1; D perhaps matches TRBD1 (5 bases). Trimming removed 0 bases at V and 7 bases at J, with 12 bases between. The CDR3 has 14 residues. CDR1 and CDR2 from the germline V gene are MNHNS and SASEGT. Here the CDR3 reads CASSEAPRAVEAFF. The sequenced part of the CDR3 DNA is TGTGCCAGCAGTGAAGCCCCCAGGGCTGTTGAA.

The sample holds many counts of this clone. The read gets to within 3 residues of the CDR3 end, and the germline J gene fills in the rest. The chain uses TRBV23-1 and TRBJ1-2; perhaps TRBD1 as D (5 bases). TRBV23-1 is an open reading frame, and its role is uncertain. Trimming shortened V by 2 bases and J by 5 bases, and 9 bases separated the two germline ends. The CDR3 covers 13 residues. The CDR3 loop reads CASSQAAGYGYTF. CDR3 bases read: TGCGCCAGCAGTCAAGCGGCAGGGTATGGC.

In this sample, this clone turned up many times. The sequence runs out 3 residues before the end of the CDR3; the remainder is reconstructed from the germline J gene. This chain links TRBV20-1 with TRBJ2-2, with D possibly matching TRBD1 (6 bases). The CDR3 loop spans 14 amino acids. Trimming shortened V by 6 bases and J by 4 bases, and 15 bases separated the two germline ends. CDR1 is DFQATT, CDR2 SNEGSKA, per germline (reference sequence). CDR3 sequence: CSAQGQWSTGELFF. Partial CDR3 DNA: TGCAGTGCCCAAGGACAGTGGAGCACCGGGGAG.